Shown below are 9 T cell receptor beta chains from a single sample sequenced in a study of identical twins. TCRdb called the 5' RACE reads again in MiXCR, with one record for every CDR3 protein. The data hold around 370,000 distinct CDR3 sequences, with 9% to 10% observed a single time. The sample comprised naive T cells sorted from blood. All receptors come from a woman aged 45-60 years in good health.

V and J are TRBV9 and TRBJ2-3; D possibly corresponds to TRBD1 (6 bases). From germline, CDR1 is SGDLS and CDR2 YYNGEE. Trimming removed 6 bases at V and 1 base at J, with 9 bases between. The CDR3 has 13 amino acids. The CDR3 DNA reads TGTGCCAGCAACAGGGATGGCACAGATACGCAGTATTTT. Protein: CASNRDGTDTQYF.

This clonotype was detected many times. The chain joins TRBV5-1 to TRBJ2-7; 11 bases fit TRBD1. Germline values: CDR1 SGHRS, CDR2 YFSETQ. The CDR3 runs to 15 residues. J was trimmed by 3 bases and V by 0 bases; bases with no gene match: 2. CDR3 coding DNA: TGCGCCAGCAGCTTGGTTGGGACAGGGGGCTACGAGCAGTACTTC. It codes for CASSLVGTGGYEQYF.

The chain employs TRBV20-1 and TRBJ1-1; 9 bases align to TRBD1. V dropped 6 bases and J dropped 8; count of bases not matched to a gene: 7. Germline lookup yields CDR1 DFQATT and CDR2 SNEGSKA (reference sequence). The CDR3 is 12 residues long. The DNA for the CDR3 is TGCAGTGCGGGTACACAGGGGGCCGAAGCTTTCTTT. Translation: CSAGTQGAEAFF.

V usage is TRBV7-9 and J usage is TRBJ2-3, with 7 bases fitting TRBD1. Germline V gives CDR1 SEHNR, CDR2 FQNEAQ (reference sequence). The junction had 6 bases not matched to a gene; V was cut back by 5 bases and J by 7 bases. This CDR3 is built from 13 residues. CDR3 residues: CASSPRDSYTQYF. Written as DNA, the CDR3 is TGTGCCAGCAGCCCCCGGGACAGCTATACGCAGTATTTT. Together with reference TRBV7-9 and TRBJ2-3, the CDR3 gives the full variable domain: DTGVSQNPRHKITKRGQNVTFRCDPISEHNRLYWYRQTLGQGPEFLTYFQNEAQLEKSRLLSDRFSAERPKGSFSTLEIQRTEQGDSAMYLCASSPRDSYTQYFGPGTRLTVL.

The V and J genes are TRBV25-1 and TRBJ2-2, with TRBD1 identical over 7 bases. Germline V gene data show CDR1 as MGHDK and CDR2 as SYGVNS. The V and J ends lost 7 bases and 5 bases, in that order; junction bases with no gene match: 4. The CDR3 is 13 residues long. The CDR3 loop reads CASTAGGTGELFF. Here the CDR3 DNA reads TGTGCCAGCACGGCAGGGGGTACCGGGGAGCTGTTTTTT.

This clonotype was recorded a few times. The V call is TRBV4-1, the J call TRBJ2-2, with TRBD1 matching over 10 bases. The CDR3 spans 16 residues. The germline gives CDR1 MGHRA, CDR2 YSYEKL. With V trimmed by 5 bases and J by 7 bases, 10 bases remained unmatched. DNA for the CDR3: TGCGCCAGCAGCGCAACCGGGACAGGGGTCATCGGGGAGCTGTTTTTT. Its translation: CASSATGTGVIGELFF.

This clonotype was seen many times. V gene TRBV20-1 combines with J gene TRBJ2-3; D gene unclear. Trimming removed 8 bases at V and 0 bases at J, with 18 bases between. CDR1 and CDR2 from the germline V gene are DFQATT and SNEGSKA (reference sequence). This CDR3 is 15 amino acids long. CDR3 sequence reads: CSTTLVATSTDTQYF. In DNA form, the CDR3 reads TGCAGTACCACACTCGTGGCAACTAGCACAGATACGCAGTATTTT.

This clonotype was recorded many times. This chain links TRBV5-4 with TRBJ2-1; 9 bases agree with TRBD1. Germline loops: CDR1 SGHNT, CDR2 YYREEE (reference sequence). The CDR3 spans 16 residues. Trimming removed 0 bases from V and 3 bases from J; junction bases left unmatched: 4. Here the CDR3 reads CASSLGGTGFYNEQFF. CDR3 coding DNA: TGTGCCAGCAGCTTGGGAGGGACAGGGTTCTACAATGAGCAGTTCTTC.

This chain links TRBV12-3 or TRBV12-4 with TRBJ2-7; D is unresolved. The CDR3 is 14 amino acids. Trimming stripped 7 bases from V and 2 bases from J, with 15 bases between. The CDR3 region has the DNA TGTGCCAGCACCCCGGTAGGCCCGCCCTACGAGCAGTACTTC. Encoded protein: CASTPVGPPYEQYF.